Presented here are 22 T cell receptor beta chains from one specimen sequenced in a study of post-analysis software for immune sequencing data. Regarding the study as a whole: Five TRBV segments occurring more often in patients than controls included TRBV5-6, TRBV5-1 and TRBV20-1.

Each TCR beta cDNA library carried unique molecular identifiers. TCRdb independently ran MiXCR on the PCR reads; one entry per CDR3 protein. The table records hundreds of thousands of distinct CDR3 sequences, about 32% of them present only once. These receptors are not linked to any known antigen. Sequencing was carried out using blood. The receptors here all came from a girl aged 5-17 years with multiple sclerosis.

This clonotype has more than one count but fewer than ten. The rearrangement links TRBV2 to TRBJ1-2, with 11 bases aligning to TRBD1. The ends lost 2 bases at V and 3 bases at J; junction bases unmatched: 5. The CDR3 is 16 residues long. Germline CDR1 reads SNHLY; CDR2 reads FYNNEI. In DNA, the CDR3 is TGTGCCAGCAGTGAACTTCGGACAGGGGGCGACTATGGCTACACCTTC. Translation gives CASSELRTGGDYGYTF.

V and J are TRBV10-3 and TRBJ2-1; perhaps TRBD2 as D (6 bases). The CDR3 runs 15 residues. Per germline, CDR1 ENHRY and CDR2 SYGVKD. Trimming left V 10 bases short and J 4 bases short, with 20 bases between. The CDR3 coding sequence is TGTGCCAGCGGAGGAGGGGAAAGGGAATACAATGAGCAGTTCTTC. Protein product: CASGGGEREYNEQFF.

This clonotype was counted between two and nine times. This chain uses TRBV28 with TRBJ1-2; 7 positions agree with TRBD1. Germline loops: CDR1 MDHEN, CDR2 SYDVKM. The CDR3 covers 13 residues. The V and J ends lost 5 bases and 4 bases, in that order; junction bases with no gene match: 4. The CDR3 bases are TGTGCCAGCAGTCACAGGGGCAGCTATGGCTACACCTTC. Protein: CASSHRGSYGYTF.

This clonotype was picked up a small number of times. The chain couples TRBV27 to TRBJ1-5, with 9 bases that match TRBD1. After removal of 10 bases from V and 5 bases from J, the junction contained 9 bases not matched to a gene. In germline, CDR1 is MNHEY, CDR2 SMNVEV (reference sequence). The length of the CDR3 is 14 residues. This CDR3 reads CATRKQGAHQPQHF. DNA for the CDR3: TGTGCCACCCGGAAACAGGGGGCGCATCAGCCCCAGCATTTT.

This clonotype has ten or more counts. V gene TRBV7-2 combines with J gene TRBJ1-2, with D uncertain. V dropped 5 bases and J dropped 6 bases, with 10 bases sitting between them. Germline CDR1 SGHTA, CDR2 FQGNSA. The CDR3 contains 12 residues. The CDR3 loop reads CASSRPGDGYTF. CDR3 nucleotides: TGTGCCAGCAGCCGGCCGGGCGATGGCTACACCTTC.

This clonotype was counted only a few times. The gene calls are TRBV6-1 and TRBJ1-1; no firm D call. The V gene lost 7 bases and the J gene lost 1 base, with 13 bases spanning the gap. CDR1 MNHNS and CDR2 SASEGT come from the germline V gene. The CDR3 runs 14 residues. CDR3 DNA sequence: TGTGCCAGCACTCCTTATCGGGGGAACACTGAAGCTTTCTTT. Translation gives CASTPYRGNTEAFF.

This clonotype was recorded at least ten times. V and J are TRBV29-1 and TRBJ2-1; D is uncertain. V was cut by 3 bases and J by 8 bases, with 14 bases left in between. Germline assignment: CDR1 SQVTM and CDR2 ANQGSEA. The CDR3 runs to 13 residues. The CDR3 bases are TGCAGCGTTGAGGTCGACGTCCCATATGAGCAGTTCTTC. Translation gives CSVEVDVPYEQFF.

In its sample, this clonotype was seen a few times. J is TRBJ1-6 and V is TRBV12-3 or TRBV12-4; possible D gene TRBD1, 6 bases. The CDR3 loop spans 15 amino acids. The V end was cut by 5 bases, the J end by 9 bases, with 17 bases between. CDR3 coding DNA: TGTGCCAGCAGTCGTACGATGCAGGGGAGTTCACCCCTCCACTTT. Encoded protein: CASSRTMQGSSPLHF.

The chain is built from TRBV5-6 and TRBJ2-7, with 9 bases identical to TRBD1. This CDR3 contains 15 residues. The V segment lost 4 bases and the J segment 5 bases; nucleotides outside the gene matches: 10. CDR1 is SGHDT, CDR2 YYEEEE, per germline. CDR3 amino acids: CASSIPGQGLHEQYF. In DNA, the CDR3 is TGTGCCAGCAGCATTCCGGGACAGGGCTTACACGAGCAGTACTTC.

This clonotype has only a few counts. The V and J genes are TRBV6-1 and TRBJ1-5; no reliable D call. Germline V gene data show CDR1 as MNHNS and CDR2 as SASEGT. This CDR3 is 14 amino acids long. V was shortened by 0 bases and J by 5 bases, with 8 bases between the two germline ends. In DNA form, the CDR3 reads TGTGCCAGCAGTGAAGCGCGGAGGGATCAGCCCCAGCATTTT. It specifies CASSEARRDQPQHF.

A few counts support this clonotype. The V gene is TRBV20-1, the J gene TRBJ2-5, with D uncertain. Germline CDR1 reads DFQATT; CDR2 reads SNEGSKA (reference sequence). The CDR3 loop spans 12 amino acids. The ends were cut back, 0 bases at V and 5 bases at J, with 7 bases in the middle. The CDR3: CSARDNSETQYF. As DNA, the CDR3 is TGCAGTGCTAGAGACAACTCGGAGACCCAGTACTTC.

V and J are TRBV20-1 and TRBJ2-1; D remains ambiguous. The CDR3 is 13 amino acids. Trimming left V 4 bases short and J 2 bases short, with 9 bases between. Germline V gene sequence: CDR1 DFQATT, CDR2 SNEGSKA (reference sequence). CDR3 DNA sequence: TGCAGTGCTACCAGGTATCCCTACAATGAGCAGTTCTTC. Protein: CSATRYPYNEQFF.

J is TRBJ1-1 and V is TRBV7-9; no definite D call. Trimming shortened V by 4 bases and J by 3 bases, and 12 bases separated the two germline ends. Germline V gene sequence: CDR1 SEHNR, CDR2 FQNEAQ (reference sequence). This CDR3 is 14 amino acids long. Written as DNA, the CDR3 is TGTGCCAGCAGCTGCGGGGTGGGCTACACTGAAGCTTTCTTT. Translated, it gives CASSCGVGYTEAFF.

Comments on this clonotype: Germline and junction disagree at one end, which may indicate a read error. The chain uses TRBV6-2 or TRBV6-3 and TRBJ2-5; D may be TRBD1 (6 bases). The germline gives CDR1 MNHEY, CDR2 SVGEGT. There are 18 residues in the CDR3. The CDR3 is CTSSYDGQGHHGGETQYF. The CDR3 region has the DNA TGTACCAGCAGTTACGATGGGCAGGGGCACCACGGAGGAGAGACCCAGTACTTC.

The V call is TRBV20-1, the J call TRBJ2-1; TRBD2 is a possible D gene (6 bases). The V end lost 6 bases, the J end lost 4 bases, and 16 bases lay between the germline ends. Germline V CDR1 and CDR2: DFQATT, SNEGSKA (reference sequence). This CDR3 contains 14 residues. CDR3 DNA sequence: TGCAGTGCAAGTGGGGCGGGAAATTACAATGAGCAGTTCTTC. It codes for CSASGAGNYNEQFF.

The table lists this clonotype with many counts. This chain connects TRBV20-1 to TRBJ2-5, with TRBD2 matching over 8 bases. Unmatched junction bases numbered 2, after V lost 1 base and J lost 1 base. The length of the CDR3 is 14 residues. CDR1 and CDR2 from the germline V gene are DFQATT and SNEGSKA (reference sequence). The CDR3 DNA is TGCAGTGCTAGAGTGGCGGGAGGCCAAGAGACCCAGTACTTC. Translation gives CSARVAGGQETQYF.

This clonotype was recorded a few times. The genes are TRBV6-2 or TRBV6-3 and TRBJ2-3, with D perhaps TRBD2 (6 bases). The CDR3 covers 15 residues. Germline CDR1 reads MNHEY; CDR2 reads SVGEGT. The V end was cut by 6 bases, the J end by 4 bases, with 17 bases between. Written as DNA, the CDR3 is TGTGCCAGCAGGGGCTTGGTAGCGGTCGCAGATACGCAGTATTTT. Protein sequence: CASRGLVAVADTQYF.

V usage is TRBV3-1 and J usage is TRBJ1-1; the D gene is possibly TRBD1 (5 bases). The V end was cut by 4 bases, the J end by 2 bases, with 17 bases between. CDR1 is LGHDT, CDR2 YNNKEL, per germline (reference sequence). The CDR3 has 16 residues. The CDR3: CASSRTRGKFNTEAFF. CDR3 coding DNA: TGTGCCAGCAGCCGAACCCGGGGGAAATTCAACACTGAAGCTTTCTTT.

In this sample, this clonotype turned up a few times. The chain combines TRBV2 with TRBJ2-7, with TRBD2 matching over 10 bases. V shed 10 bases and J 6 bases; nucleotides not matched to a gene: 15. The CDR3 spans 15 residues. CDR1 and CDR2 (germline): SNHLY, FYNNEI. CDR3 region: CATTSDGLAEGEQYF. Here the CDR3 DNA reads TGTGCCACCACCAGCGACGGACTAGCGGAGGGCGAGCAGTACTTC.

This clonotype was observed a few times. The V call is TRBV12-3 or TRBV12-4, the J call TRBJ1-6, with TRBD1 matching over 7 bases. V dropped 5 bases and J dropped 7; count of bases not matched to a gene: 5. The CDR3 extends over 14 amino acids. The DNA for the CDR3 is TGTGCCAGCAGTCTAGACAGGGTCAATTCACCCCTCCACTTT. Protein product: CASSLDRVNSPLHF.

This rearrangement joins TRBV7-8 to TRBJ2-5; D is unclear. Germline V lookup: CDR1 SGHVS, CDR2 FQNEAQ. Trimming removed 5 bases from V and 1 base from J, with 20 bases in between. The CDR3 is 17 amino acids. DNA for the CDR3: TGTGCCAGCAGCACTTCCGCGTCCACCCACAGCCAAGAGACCCAGTACTTC. Translated: CASSTSASTHSQETQYF.

The CDR3: CASRGTPGPSSTQYF. CDR3 in DNA: TGTGCCAGCAGGGGGACCCCGGGCCCCTCATCGACCCAGTACTTC. The chain has TRBV12-3 or TRBV12-4 and TRBJ2-5; D assignment may be TRBD1 or TRBD2 (5 bases each). The CDR3 totals 15 residues. V lost 6 bases to trimming and J lost 7 bases, with 21 bases between them.